The present T cell receptor beta chain was sequenced within a study of metastatic and nonmetastatic thyroid tumors. None of the patients had undergone any treatment ahead of thyroid surgery. Under the authors' procedure: Variation in CDR3 across clinicopathological groups served as the basis for constructing a distant-metastasis classifier in papillary thyroid cancer. TCRdb re-analyzed the PCR reads through MiXCR. None of the V and J calls come from the authors' own analysis; TCRdb made them. The sample consists of over 15,000 clones, about 27% of them appearing once. This CDR3 has 15 residues. Germline lookup yields CDR1 LNHDA and CDR2 SQIVND (reference sequence). V shed 1 base and J 6 bases; nucleotides not matched to a gene: 8.

V usage is TRBV19 and J usage is TRBJ2-7; TRBD2 matches 8 bases. This receptor was obtained from a female donor with papillary thyroid cancer or a benign thyroid nodule (not recorded which). Some clones in this sample may be carry-over from other donors' samples. Sequencing input: tumor tissue. As DNA, the CDR3 is TGTGCCAGTAGTATAGTCGGGGGGGGAGTTCGCGAGCAGTACTTC. Its translation: CASSIVGGGVREQYF.